This entry is about one TCR beta chain. These data belong to a study of blood T cell repertoires in COVID-19. At the level of the study: Nucleic acid was either cDNA or gDNA, and it came from T cells, B-cell-depleted T cells, or PBMCs.

Methods used by the authors: Estimation of nucleated cell counts relied on the amplification of reference gene primers. The repertoire was sequenced with immunoSEQ multiplex PCR; TCRdb's copy has only in-frame clones and lacks some. From that table come the V and J calls and clone size; the DNA was used to work out D and trimming. Of hundreds of thousands of clones in the sample, about 89% are singletons; the top ten hold under 7%. The TCR was taken from a man in his 60s who had recovered from COVID-19. The sequenced sample consisted of peripheral blood.

The CDR3 loop is CASVGLNEETQYF. DNA for the CDR3: TGTGCTAGCGTGGGACTGAACGAAGAGACCCAGTACTTC. The rearrangement uses TRBV12-5 and TRBJ2-5, with a possible D match to TRBD2 (6 bases). The germline V gene encodes CDR1 LGHNT and CDR2 FRNRAP. This CDR3 contains 13 residues. The germline V and J ends were trimmed by 9 bases and 3 bases, with 14 bases remaining between them.